Listed below are T cell receptor beta chains from one sample, sequenced in a study of CD8+ T cells in alopecia areata. Repertoires were generated with immunoSEQ multiplex PCR, while TCRdb's copy carries only in-frame clones and drops some. The profile shows some 110,000 clones, about 54% of them singletons. Here the sequenced sample was CD8+ T cells sorted from blood, taken at week 4, from a patient treated with tofacitinib. The receptors shown here come from a human donor with alopecia areata. The conserved cysteine and the conserved F or W are not part of the CDR3 here.

CDR3 protein: AWIQSNTEAF; J gene: TRBJ1-1; V gene: TRBV30
CDR3 protein: AWSDGANQETQY; J gene: TRBJ2-5; V gene: TRBV30
CDR3 protein: SVEGGGYGYT; J gene: TRBJ1-2; V gene: TRBV29-1
CDR3 protein: ASSRVTSGEQETQY; J gene: TRBJ2-5; V gene: TRBV7-2
CDR3 protein: ASSVLGGNEQF; J gene: TRBJ2-1; V gene: TRBV9
CDR3 protein: SAVWGSYEQY; J gene: TRBJ2-7; V gene: TRBV29-1
CDR3 protein: ASSFGLAGGPQH; J gene: TRBJ1-5; V gene: TRBV27
CDR3 protein: ASRSSGLSEQY; J gene: TRBJ2-7; V gene: TRBV6-5
CDR3 protein: AWAHGVSTEAF; J gene: TRBJ1-1; V gene: TRBV30
CDR3 protein: ASSQDAPASQVGKQY; J gene: TRBJ2-3; V gene: TRBV4-2
CDR3 protein: ATSREGQGYKGIQY; J gene: TRBJ2-4; V gene: TRBV15
CDR3 protein: ASRLTGNTEAF; J gene: TRBJ1-1; V gene: TRBV6-6
CDR3 protein: SVVGRSYEQY; J gene: TRBJ2-7; V gene: TRBV29-1
CDR3 protein: ASSFEGSYGYT; J gene: TRBJ1-2; V gene: TRBV27
CDR3 protein: ASILIQGNYGYT; J gene: TRBJ1-2; V gene: TRBV6-6
CDR3 protein: AWSPGTGGSEQF; J gene: TRBJ2-1; V gene: TRBV30
CDR3 protein: ASSLFSTGELF; J gene: TRBJ2-2; V gene: TRBV28
CDR3 protein: ASSSGQGMRGYT; J gene: TRBJ1-2; V gene: TRBV7-6
CDR3 protein: ASSLGTRGNTEAF; J gene: TRBJ1-1; V gene: TRBV27
CDR3 protein: ASSQYIGADTQY; J gene: TRBJ2-3; V gene: TRBV4-3
CDR3 protein: SVEGTGALKETQY; J gene: TRBJ2-5; V gene: TRBV29-1
CDR3 protein: ASSLDVGGTEAF; J gene: TRBJ1-1; V gene: TRBV5-1
CDR3 protein: ATTLGGDIQY; J gene: TRBJ2-4; V gene: TRBV15
CDR3 protein: SVGSGTSSYEQY; J gene: TRBJ2-7; V gene: TRBV29-1
CDR3 protein: ASSFTGTDTQY; J gene: TRBJ2-3; V gene: TRBV28
CDR3 protein: ASSVGPTQGGYT; J gene: TRBJ1-2; V gene: TRBV9
CDR3 protein: ASSLAGYGTEAF; J gene: TRBJ1-1; V gene: TRBV5-1
CDR3 protein: ASSLVGDEQF; J gene: TRBJ2-1; V gene: TRBV5-4
CDR3 protein: AWGRARLNPNYGYT; J gene: TRBJ1-2; V gene: TRBV30
CDR3 protein: ASSSRDRGVGETQY; J gene: TRBJ2-5; V gene: TRBV9
CDR3 protein: AIRGGQVEAF; J gene: TRBJ1-1; V gene: TRBV10-3
CDR3 protein: ASSLTPTGEKDTQY; J gene: TRBJ2-3; V gene: TRBV5-6
CDR3 protein: ASSLVPNEQF; J gene: TRBJ2-1; V gene: TRBV7-2
CDR3 protein: AWSEGQGANEQY; J gene: TRBJ2-7; V gene: TRBV30
CDR3 protein: SVEEVGSQETQY; J gene: TRBJ2-5; V gene: TRBV29-1
CDR3 protein: ASSLDSSNEKLF; J gene: TRBJ1-4; V gene: TRBV9
CDR3 protein: ASSPLRASGRTDTQY; J gene: TRBJ2-3; V gene: TRBV27
CDR3 protein: SDSGLTYGYT; J gene: TRBJ1-2; V gene: TRBV29-1
CDR3 protein: ASSLPPSNEQF; J gene: TRBJ2-1; V gene: TRBV7-3
CDR3 protein: ASSLWDSREQY; J gene: TRBJ2-7; V gene: TRBV7-9
CDR3 protein: ASLKGTGLNQPQH; J gene: TRBJ1-5; V gene: TRBV2
CDR3 protein: ASSQDRQVNEAF; J gene: TRBJ1-1; V gene: TRBV4-1
CDR3 protein: ASRTDHTGELF; J gene: TRBJ2-2; V gene: TRBV30
CDR3 protein: SVVHTRELSYEQY; J gene: TRBJ2-7; V gene: TRBV29-1
CDR3 protein: ASSRDGYT; J gene: TRBJ1-2; V gene: TRBV25-1
CDR3 protein: ATKPPSTDTQY; J gene: TRBJ2-3; V gene: TRBV15
CDR3 protein: ASSQPYSTDTQY; J gene: TRBJ2-3; V gene: TRBV5-1
CDR3 protein: AWSQVMNTEAF; J gene: TRBJ1-1; V gene: TRBV30
CDR3 protein: ASSLDLDSSEPGYEQY; J gene: TRBJ2-7; V gene: TRBV5-1
CDR3 protein: ASTDRGDIQY; J gene: TRBJ2-4; V gene: TRBV2
CDR3 protein: ASSYTSGEETQY; J gene: TRBJ2-5; V gene: TRBV27
CDR3 protein: ASRPQGRDVLT; J gene: TRBJ2-6; V gene: TRBV7-2
CDR3 protein: AISDGGPGANVLT; J gene: TRBJ2-6; V gene: TRBV10-3